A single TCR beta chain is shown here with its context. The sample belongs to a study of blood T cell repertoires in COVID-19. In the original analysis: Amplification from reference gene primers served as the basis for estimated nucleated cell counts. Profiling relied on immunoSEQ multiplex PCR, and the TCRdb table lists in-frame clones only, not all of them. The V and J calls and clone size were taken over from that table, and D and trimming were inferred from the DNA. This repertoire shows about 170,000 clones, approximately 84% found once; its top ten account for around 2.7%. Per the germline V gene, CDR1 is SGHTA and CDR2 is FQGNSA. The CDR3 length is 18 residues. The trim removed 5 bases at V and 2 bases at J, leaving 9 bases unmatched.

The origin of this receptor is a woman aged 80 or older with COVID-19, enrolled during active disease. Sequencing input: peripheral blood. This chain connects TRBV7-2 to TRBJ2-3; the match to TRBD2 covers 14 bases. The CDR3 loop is CASSSAGLAGGNTDTQYF. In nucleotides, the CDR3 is TGTGCCAGCAGCAGCGCAGGACTAGCGGGAGGCAACACAGATACGCAGTATTTT.